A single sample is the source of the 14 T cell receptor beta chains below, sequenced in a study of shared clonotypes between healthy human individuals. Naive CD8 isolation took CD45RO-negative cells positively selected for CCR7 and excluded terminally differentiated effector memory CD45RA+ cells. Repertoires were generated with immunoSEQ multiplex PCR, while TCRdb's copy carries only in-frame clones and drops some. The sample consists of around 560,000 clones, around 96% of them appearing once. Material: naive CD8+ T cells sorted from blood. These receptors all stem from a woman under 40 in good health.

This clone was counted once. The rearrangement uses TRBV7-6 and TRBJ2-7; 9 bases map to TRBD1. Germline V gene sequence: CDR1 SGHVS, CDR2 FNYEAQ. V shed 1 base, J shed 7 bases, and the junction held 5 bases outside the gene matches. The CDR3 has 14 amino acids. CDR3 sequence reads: CASSLGQGVWEQYF. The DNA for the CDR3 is TGTGCCAGCAGCTTAGGACAGGGGGTGTGGGAGCAGTACTTC.

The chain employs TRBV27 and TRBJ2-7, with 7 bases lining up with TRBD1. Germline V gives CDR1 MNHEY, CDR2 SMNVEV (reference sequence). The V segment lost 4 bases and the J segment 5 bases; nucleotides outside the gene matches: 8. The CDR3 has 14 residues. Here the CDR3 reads CASSSLGGRNEQYF. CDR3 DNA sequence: TGTGCCAGCAGTTCGTTAGGGGGCAGGAACGAGCAGTACTTC.

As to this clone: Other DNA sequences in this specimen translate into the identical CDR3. CDR3 in amino acids: CASSFSGANTEAFF. In nucleotides, the CDR3 is TGTGCCAGCAGTTTTTCAGGGGCGAACACTGAAGCTTTCTTT. The chain employs TRBV27 and TRBJ1-1; D is possibly TRBD1 (6 bases). The germline gives CDR1 MNHEY, CDR2 SMNVEV (reference sequence). The CDR3 length is 14 residues. Trimming stripped 3 bases from V and 1 base from J, with 9 bases between.

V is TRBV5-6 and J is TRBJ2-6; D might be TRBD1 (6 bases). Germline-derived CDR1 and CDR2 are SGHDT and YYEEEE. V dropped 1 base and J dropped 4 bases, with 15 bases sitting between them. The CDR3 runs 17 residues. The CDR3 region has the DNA TGTGCCAGCAGCTTGATCCCAGGGGCGGAAGGGGCCAACGTCCTGACTTTC. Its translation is CASSLIPGAEGANVLTF.

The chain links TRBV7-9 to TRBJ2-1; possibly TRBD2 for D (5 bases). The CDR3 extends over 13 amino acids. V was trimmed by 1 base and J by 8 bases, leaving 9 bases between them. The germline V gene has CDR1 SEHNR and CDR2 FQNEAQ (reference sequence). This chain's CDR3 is CASSLDLAYEQFF. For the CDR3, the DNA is TGTGCCAGCAGCTTAGATCTAGCCTATGAGCAGTTCTTC.

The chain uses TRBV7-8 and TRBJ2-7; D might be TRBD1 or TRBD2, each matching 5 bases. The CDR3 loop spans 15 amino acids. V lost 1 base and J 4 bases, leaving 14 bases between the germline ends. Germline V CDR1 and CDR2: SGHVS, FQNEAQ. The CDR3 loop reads CASSLEGTAVYEQYF. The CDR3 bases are TGTGCCAGCAGCTTAGAAGGGACGGCGGTTTACGAGCAGTACTTC.

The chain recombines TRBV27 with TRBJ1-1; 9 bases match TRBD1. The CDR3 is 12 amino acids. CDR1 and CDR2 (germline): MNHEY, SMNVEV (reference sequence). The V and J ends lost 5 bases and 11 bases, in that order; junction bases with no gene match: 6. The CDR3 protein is CASSLVGQGAFF. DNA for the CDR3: TGTGCCAGCAGTCTTGTAGGACAGGGGGCTTTCTTT.

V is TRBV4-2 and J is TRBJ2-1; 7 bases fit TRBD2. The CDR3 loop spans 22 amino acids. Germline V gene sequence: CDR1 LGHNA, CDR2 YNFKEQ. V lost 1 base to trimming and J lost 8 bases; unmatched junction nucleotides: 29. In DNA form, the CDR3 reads TGTGCCAGCAGCCAAGCGATGTACACCGAGGCTCCTACTAGCGCTGTACGGGATGAGCAGTTCTTC. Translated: CASSQAMYTEAPTSAVRDEQFF.

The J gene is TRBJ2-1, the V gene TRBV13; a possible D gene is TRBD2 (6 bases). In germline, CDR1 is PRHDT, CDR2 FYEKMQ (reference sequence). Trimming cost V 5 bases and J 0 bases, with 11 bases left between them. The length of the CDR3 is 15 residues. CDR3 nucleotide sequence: TGTGCCAGCAGCCTGGGACTCCTCTCCTACAATGAGCAGTTCTTC. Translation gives CASSLGLLSYNEQFF.

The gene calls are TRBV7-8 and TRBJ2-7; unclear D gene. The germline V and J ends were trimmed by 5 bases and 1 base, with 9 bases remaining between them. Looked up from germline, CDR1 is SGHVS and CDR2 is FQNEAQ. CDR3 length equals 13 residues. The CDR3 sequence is CASSIMGSYEQYF. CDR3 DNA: TGTGCCAGCAGCATCATGGGGTCCTACGAGCAGTACTTC. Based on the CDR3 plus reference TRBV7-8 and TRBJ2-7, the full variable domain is GAGVSQSPRYKVAKRGQDVALRCDPISGHVSLFWYQQALGQGPEFLTYFQNEAQLDKSGLPSDRFFAERPEGSVSTLKIQRTQQEDSAVYLCASSIMGSYEQYFGPGTRLTVT.

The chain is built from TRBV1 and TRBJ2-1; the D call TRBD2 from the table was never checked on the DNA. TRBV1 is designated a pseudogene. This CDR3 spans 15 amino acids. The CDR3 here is CTSVGERDSYNEQFF. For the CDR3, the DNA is TGCACCAGCGTGGGGGAGCGGGACTCCTACAATGAGCAGTTCTTC.

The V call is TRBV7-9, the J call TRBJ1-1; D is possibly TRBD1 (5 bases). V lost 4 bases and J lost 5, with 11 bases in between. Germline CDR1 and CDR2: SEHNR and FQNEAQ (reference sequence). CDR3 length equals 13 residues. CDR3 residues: CASSSAGWTEAFF. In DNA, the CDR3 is TGTGCCAGCAGCTCCGCAGGGTGGACTGAAGCTTTCTTT.

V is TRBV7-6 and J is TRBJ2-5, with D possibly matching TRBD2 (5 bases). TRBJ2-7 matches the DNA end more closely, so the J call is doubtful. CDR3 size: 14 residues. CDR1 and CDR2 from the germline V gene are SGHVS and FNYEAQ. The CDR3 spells CASSFEGAPYEQYF. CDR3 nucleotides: TGTGCCAGCAGCTTTGAGGGAGCGCCCTACGAGCAGTACTTC.

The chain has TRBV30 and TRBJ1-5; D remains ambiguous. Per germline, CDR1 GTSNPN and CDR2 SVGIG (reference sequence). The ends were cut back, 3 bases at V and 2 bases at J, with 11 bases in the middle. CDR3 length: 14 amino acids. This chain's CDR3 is CAWREGQGNQPQHF. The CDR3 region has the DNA TGTGCCTGGAGGGAGGGCCAGGGCAATCAGCCCCAGCATTTT.